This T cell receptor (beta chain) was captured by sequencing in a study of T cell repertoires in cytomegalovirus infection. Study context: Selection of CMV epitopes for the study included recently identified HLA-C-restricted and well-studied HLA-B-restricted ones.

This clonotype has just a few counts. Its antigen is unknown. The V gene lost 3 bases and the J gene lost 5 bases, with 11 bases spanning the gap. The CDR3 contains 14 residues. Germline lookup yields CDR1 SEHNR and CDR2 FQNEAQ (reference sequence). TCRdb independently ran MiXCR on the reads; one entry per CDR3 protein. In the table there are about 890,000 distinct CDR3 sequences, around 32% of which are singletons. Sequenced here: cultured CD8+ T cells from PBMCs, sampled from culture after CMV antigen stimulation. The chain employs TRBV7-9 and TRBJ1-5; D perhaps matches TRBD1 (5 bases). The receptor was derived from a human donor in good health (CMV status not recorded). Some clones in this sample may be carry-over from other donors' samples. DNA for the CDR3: TGTGCCAGCAGCTTCAGGGACCCCGATCAGCCCCAGCATTTT. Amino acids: CASSFRDPDQPQHF.